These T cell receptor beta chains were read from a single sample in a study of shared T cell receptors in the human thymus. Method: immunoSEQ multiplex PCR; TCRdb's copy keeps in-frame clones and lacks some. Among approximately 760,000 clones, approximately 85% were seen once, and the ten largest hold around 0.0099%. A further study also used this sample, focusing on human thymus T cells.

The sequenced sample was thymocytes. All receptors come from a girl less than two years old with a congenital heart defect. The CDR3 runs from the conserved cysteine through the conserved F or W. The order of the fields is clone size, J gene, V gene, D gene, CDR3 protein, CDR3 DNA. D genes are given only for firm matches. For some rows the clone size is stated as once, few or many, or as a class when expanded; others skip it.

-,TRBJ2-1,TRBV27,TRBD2,CASSNPPGGAGGQSSYNEQFF,TGTGCCAGCAGCAATCCCCCCGGTGGGGCGGGGGGCCAGAGCTCCTACAATGAGCAGTTCTTC
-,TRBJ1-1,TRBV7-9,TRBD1,CASSLSRDREEMNTEAFF,TGTGCCAGCAGCTTATCCCGGGACAGGGAGGAGATGAACACTGAAGCTTTCTTT
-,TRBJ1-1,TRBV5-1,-,CASSSTRGAAEAFF,TGCGCCAGCAGCTCTACCCGGGGGGCCGCTGAAGCTTTCTTT
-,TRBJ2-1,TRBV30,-,CARKIPDDSLGNEQFF,TGTGCCCGGAAAATCCCTGATGACAGTCTAGGCAATGAGCAGTTCTTC
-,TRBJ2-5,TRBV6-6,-,CASSYRKGNQETQYF,TGTGCCAGCAGTTACAGGAAGGGGAACCAAGAGACCCAGTACTTC
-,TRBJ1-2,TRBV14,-,CASSQDLYSFNYGYTF,TGTGCCAGCAGCCAAGATCTATACAGTTTTAACTATGGCTACACCTTC
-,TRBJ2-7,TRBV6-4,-,CASSPPIPSSYEQYF,TGTGCCAGCAGTCCCCCGATCCCCAGCTCCTACGAGCAGTACTTC
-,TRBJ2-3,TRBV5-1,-,CASSKGSNTDTQYF,TGCGCCAGCAGCAAGGGGTCGAACACAGATACGCAGTATTTT
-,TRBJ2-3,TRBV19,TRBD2,CASSPRGSGGTDTQYF,TGTGCCAGTAGTCCGCGGGGCAGCGGGGGAACAGATACGCAGTATTTT
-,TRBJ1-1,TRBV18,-,CASSTGQPNTEAFF,TGTGCCAGCTCAACCGGACAACCGAACACTGAAGCTTTCTTT
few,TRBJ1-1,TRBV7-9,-,CASSPRTANNTEAFF,TGTGCCAGCAGCCCCCGGACAGCCAACAACACTGAAGCTTTCTTT
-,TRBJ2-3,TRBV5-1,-,CASSFRGLSSTDTQYF,TGCGCCAGCAGCTTCCGGGGGTTAAGTAGCACAGATACGCAGTATTTT
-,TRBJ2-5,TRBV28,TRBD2,CASSFLTSGVMETQYF,TGTGCCAGCAGTTTTCTAACTAGCGGGGTGATGGAGACCCAGTACTTC
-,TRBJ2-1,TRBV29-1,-,CSVREALNEQFF,TGCAGCGTCAGAGAGGCCCTCAATGAGCAGTTCTTC
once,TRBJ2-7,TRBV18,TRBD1,CASSQSSGGYEQYF,TGTGCCAGCTCTCAAAGCTCAGGGGGCTACGAGCAGTACTTC
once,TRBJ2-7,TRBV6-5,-,CASSYRTNWSYEQYF,TGTGCCAGCAGTTACCGGACAAATTGGTCCTACGAGCAGTACTTC
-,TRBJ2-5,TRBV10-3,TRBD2,CAISESRGEETQYF,TGTGCCATCAGTGAGTCCCGGGGGGAGGAGACCCAGTACTTC
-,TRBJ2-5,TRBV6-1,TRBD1,CASSEIGQERSETQYF,TGTGCCAGCAGTGAGATCGGACAGGAAAGAAGTGAGACCCAGTACTTC
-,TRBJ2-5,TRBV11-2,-,CASSLDAQETQYF,TGTGCCAGCAGCTTAGACGCGCAAGAGACCCAGTACTTC
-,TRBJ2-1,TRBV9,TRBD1,CASSVLGTGNEQFF,TGTGCCAGCAGCGTATTGGGGACAGGAAATGAGCAGTTCTTC
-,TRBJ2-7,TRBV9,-,CASSARPGLGEQYF,TGTGCCAGCAGCGCCCGCCCAGGTCTGGGCGAGCAGTACTTC
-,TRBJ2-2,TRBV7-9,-,CASSFSLPTGELFF,TGTGCCAGCAGCTTTAGCTTGCCCACCGGGGAGCTGTTTTTT
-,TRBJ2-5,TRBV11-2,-,CASTKGEETQYF,TGTGCCAGCACCAAGGGGGAAGAGACCCAGTACTTC
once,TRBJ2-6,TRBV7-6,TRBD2,CASSSRTSGFHSGANVLTF,TGTGCCAGCAGCTCACGGACTAGCGGGTTTCATTCTGGGGCCAACGTCCTGACTTTC
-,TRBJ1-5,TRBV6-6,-,CASSADNNQPQHF,TGTGCCAGCAGTGCGGACAACAATCAGCCCCAGCATTTT
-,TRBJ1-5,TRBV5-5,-,CASGRRLGINQPQHF,TGTGCCAGCGGCCGGAGGTTGGGGATCAATCAGCCCCAGCATTTT
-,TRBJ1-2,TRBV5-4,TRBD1,CASSPGTGVGYTF,TGTGCCAGCAGCCCCGGGACAGGGGTAGGCTACACCTTC
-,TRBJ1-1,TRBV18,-,CASSPARIDTEAFF,TGTGCCAGCTCACCCGCTCGCATAGACACTGAAGCTTTCTTT
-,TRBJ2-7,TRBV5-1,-,CASSISPGDRLYRAYEQYF,TGCGCCAGCAGCATATCCCCGGGAGACCGGCTATACCGGGCCTACGAGCAGTACTTC
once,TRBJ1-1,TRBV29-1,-,CSVKVEGTNTEAFF,TGCAGCGTTAAGGTTGAGGGAACGAACACTGAAGCTTTCTTT
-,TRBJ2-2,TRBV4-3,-,CASSQDRWGPAGELFF,TGCGCCAGCAGCCAAGATCGGTGGGGGCCGGCCGGGGAGCTGTTTTTT
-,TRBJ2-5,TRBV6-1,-,CASTGQTIVETQYF,TGTGCCAGCACAGGACAGACCATTGTGGAGACCCAGTACTTC
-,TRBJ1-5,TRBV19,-,CASSILPSNQPQHF,TGTGCCAGTAGTATTCTTCCGAGCAATCAGCCCCAGCATTTT
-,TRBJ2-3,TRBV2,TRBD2,CASAACPSGGSRADTQYF,TGTGCCAGCGCCGCCTGTCCTAGCGGGGGCAGTCGCGCAGATACGCAGTATTTT
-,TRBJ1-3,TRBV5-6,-,CASSLAGGNTIYF,TGTGCCAGCAGCTTGGCCGGGGGAAACACCATATATTTT
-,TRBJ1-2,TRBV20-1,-,CSANREYGYTF,TGCAGTGCTAATCGGGAGTATGGCTACACCTTC
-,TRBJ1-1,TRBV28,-,CASSGRANTEAFF,TGTGCCAGCAGCGGCAGGGCGAACACTGAAGCTTTCTTT